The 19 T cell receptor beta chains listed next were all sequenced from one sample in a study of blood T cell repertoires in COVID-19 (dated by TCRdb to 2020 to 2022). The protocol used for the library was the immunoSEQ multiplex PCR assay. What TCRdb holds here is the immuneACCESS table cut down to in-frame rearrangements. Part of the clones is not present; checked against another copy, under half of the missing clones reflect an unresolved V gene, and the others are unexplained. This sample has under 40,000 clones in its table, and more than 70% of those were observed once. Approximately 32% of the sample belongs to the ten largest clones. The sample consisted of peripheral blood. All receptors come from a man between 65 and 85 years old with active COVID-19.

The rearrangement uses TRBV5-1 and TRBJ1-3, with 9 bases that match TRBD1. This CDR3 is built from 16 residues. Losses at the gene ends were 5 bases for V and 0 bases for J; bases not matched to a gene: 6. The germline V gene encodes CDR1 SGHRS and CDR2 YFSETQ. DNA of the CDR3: TGCGCCAGCAGGAGGACAGGGGATTCCTCTGGAAACACCATATATTTT. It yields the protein CASRRTGDSSGNTIYF.

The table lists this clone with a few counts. CDR3 bases: TGTGCCAGCAGCGTCTGGGGACTAGGTTTAAATGAGCAGTTCTTC. Its translation: CASSVWGLGLNEQFF. V is TRBV9 and J is TRBJ2-1; TRBD2 matches at 8 bases. This CDR3 region has 15 residues. The J segment lost 7 bases and the V segment lost 2 bases, leaving 8 bases of the junction unmatched. The germline V gene has CDR1 SGDLS and CDR2 YYNGEE.

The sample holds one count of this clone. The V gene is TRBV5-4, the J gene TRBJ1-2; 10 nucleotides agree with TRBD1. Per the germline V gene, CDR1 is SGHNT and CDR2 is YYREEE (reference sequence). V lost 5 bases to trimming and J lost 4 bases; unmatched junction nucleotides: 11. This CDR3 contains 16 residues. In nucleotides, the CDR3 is TGTGCCAGCAGGAGTGGGACAGGGGTTATGAGCTATGGCTACACCTTC. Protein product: CASRSGTGVMSYGYTF.

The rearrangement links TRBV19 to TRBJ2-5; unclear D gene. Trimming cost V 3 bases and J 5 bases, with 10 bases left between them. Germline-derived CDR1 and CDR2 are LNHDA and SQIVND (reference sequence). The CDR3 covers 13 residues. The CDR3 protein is CASSMWAEETQYF. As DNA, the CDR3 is TGTGCCAGTAGTATGTGGGCAGAGGAGACCCAGTACTTC.

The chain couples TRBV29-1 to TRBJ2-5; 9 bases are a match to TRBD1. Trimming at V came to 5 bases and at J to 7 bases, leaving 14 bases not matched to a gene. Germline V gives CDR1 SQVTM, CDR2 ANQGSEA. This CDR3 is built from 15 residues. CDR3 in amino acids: CSVSIGTGFPWTQYF. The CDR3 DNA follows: TGCAGCGTTTCTATCGGGACAGGGTTCCCGTGGACCCAGTACTTC.

CDR3 residues: CASSSPGQRSSYEQYF. The CDR3 region has the DNA TGTGCCAGCAGTTCCCCGGGACAGAGGAGCTCCTACGAGCAGTACTTC. The chain carries TRBV28 and TRBJ2-7, with 7 bases that match TRBD1. In germline, CDR1 is MDHEN, CDR2 SYDVKM. This CDR3 spans 16 amino acids. V lost 4 bases and J lost 0; bases outside the gene matches: 9.

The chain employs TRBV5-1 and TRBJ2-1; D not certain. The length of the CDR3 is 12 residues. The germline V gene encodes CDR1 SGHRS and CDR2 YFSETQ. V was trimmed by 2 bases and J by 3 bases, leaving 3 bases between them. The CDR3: CASSFSYNEQFF. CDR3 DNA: TGCGCCAGCAGCTTCAGCTACAATGAGCAGTTCTTC. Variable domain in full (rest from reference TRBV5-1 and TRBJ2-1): KAGVTQTPRYLIKTRGQQVTLSCSPISGHRSVSWYQQTPGQGLQFLFEYFSETQRNKGNFPGRFSGRQFSNSRSEMNVSTLELGDSALYLCASSFSYNEQFFGPGTRLTVL.

CDR3 nucleotide sequence: TGTGCCAGCAGAGGGACACCGAACACCGGGGAGCTGTTTTTT. Its translation: CASRGTPNTGELFF. The chain employs TRBV2 and TRBJ2-2, with a possible D match to TRBD1 (6 bases). V lost 6 bases, J lost 0 bases, and 8 bases lay in between. In germline, CDR1 is SNHLY, CDR2 FYNNEI. There are 14 residues in the CDR3.

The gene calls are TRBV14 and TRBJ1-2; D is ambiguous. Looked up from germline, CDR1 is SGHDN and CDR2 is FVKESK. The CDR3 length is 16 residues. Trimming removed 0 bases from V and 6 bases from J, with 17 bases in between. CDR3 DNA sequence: TGTGCCAGCAGCCAAGATCGAGGAGGGCCTGGGAATGGCTACACCTTC. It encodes CASSQDRGGPGNGYTF.

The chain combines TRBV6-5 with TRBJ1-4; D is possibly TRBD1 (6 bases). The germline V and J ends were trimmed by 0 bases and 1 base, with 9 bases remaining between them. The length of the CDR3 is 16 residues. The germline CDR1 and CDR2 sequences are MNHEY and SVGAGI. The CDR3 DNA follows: TGTGCCAGCAGTTACTCGTCAGGGGTAACTAATGAAAAACTGTTTTTT. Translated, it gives CASSYSSGVTNEKLFF.

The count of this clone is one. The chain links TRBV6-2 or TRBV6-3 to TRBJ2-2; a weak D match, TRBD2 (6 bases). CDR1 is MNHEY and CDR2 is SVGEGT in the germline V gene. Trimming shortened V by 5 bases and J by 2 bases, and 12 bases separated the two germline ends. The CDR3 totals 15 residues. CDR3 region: CASSTWGVNTGELFF. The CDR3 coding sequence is TGTGCCAGCAGTACCTGGGGGGTTAACACCGGGGAGCTGTTTTTT.

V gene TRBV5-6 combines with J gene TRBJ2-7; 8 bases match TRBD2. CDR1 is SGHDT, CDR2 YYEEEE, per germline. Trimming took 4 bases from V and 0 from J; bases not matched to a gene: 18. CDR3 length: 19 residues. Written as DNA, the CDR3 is TGTGCCAGCAGCCCGCTATCCCTAGCGGGCGGTTTAAGCTCCTACGAGCAGTACTTC. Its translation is CASSPLSLAGGLSSYEQYF.

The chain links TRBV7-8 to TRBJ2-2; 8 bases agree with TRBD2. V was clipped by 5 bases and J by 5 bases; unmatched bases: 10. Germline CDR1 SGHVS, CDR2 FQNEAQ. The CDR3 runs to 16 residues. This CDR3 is CASSREGSGWTGELFF. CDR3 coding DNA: TGTGCCAGCAGCCGGGAGGGCTCGGGGTGGACCGGGGAGCTGTTTTTT. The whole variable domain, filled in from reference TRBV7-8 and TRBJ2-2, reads GAGVSQSPRYKVAKRGQDVALRCDPISGHVSLFWYQQALGQGPEFLTYFQNEAQLDKSGLPSDRFFAERPEGSVSTLKIQRTQQEDSAVYLCASSREGSGWTGELFFGEGSRLTVL.

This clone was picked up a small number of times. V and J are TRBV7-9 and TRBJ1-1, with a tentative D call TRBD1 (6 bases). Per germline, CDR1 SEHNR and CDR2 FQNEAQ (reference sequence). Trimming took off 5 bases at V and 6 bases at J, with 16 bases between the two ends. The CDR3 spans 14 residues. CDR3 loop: CASSPGALGAEAFF. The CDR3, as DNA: TGTGCCAGCAGCCCAGGGGCCTTGGGGGCTGAAGCTTTCTTT.

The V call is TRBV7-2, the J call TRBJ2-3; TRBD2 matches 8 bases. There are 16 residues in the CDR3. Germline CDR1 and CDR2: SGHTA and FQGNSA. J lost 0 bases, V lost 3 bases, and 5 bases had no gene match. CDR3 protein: CASSLKSGGSTDTQYF. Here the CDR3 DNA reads TGTGCCAGCAGCTTGAAAAGCGGGGGTAGCACAGATACGCAGTATTTT. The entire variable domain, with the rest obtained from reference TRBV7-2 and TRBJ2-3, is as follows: GAGVSQSPSNKVTEKGKDVELRCDPISGHTALYWYRQSLGQGLEFLIYFQGNSAPDKSGLPSDRFSAERTGGSVSTLTIQRTQQEDSAVYLCASSLKSGGSTDTQYFGPGTRLTVL.

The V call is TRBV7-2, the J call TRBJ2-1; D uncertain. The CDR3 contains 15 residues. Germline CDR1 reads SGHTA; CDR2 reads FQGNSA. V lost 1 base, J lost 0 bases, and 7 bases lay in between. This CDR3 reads CASSLEPSSYNEQFF. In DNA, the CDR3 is TGTGCCAGCAGCTTAGAACCGAGCTCCTACAATGAGCAGTTCTTC.

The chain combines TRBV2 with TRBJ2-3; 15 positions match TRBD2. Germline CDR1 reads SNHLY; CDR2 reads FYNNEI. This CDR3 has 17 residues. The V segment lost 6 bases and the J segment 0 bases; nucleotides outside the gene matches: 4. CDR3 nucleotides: TGTGCCAGCAGGGGACTAGCGGGAGGAATCAGCACAGATACGCAGTATTTT. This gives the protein CASRGLAGGISTDTQYF.

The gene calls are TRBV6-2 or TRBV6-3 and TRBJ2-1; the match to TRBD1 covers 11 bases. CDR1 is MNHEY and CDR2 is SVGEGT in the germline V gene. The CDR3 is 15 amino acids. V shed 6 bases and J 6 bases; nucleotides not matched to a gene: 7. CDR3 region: CASSTDRGHGNEQFF. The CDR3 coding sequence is TGTGCCAGCAGCACGGACAGGGGGCATGGCAATGAGCAGTTCTTC.

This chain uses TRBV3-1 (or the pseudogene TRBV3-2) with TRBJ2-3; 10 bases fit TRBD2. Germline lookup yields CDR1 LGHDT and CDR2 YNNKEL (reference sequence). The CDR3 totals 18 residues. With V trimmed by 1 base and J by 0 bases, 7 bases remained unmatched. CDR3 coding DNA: TGTGCCAGCAGCCAAGTTAGCGGGAGGACGGTTAGCACAGATACGCAGTATTTT. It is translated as CASSQVSGRTVSTDTQYF.